Listed below are T cell receptor beta chains from one sample, sequenced in a study of T cell changes during pregnancy in multiple sclerosis. Profiled with immunoSEQ multiplex PCR; TCRdb holds only in-frame clones, not every one. The sample has some 60,000 clones, 85% to 95% seen once; the top ten hold less than 0.45%. The specimen comprised CD4+ T cells from peripheral blood mononuclear cells, sampled before pregnancy. The receptors here all came from a female donor with multiple sclerosis, enrolled in a pregnancy study. CDR3s include the opening cysteine and the closing phenylalanine or tryptophan. Each record gives: D gene, J gene, V gene, clone size, CDR3 protein, CDR3 DNA. A D gene is named only where the DNA matches it firmly. The listing skips clone size in some rows; elsewhere it reads once, few, many or a size class.

D: -; J: TRBJ2-1; V: TRBV28; size: -; CDR3: CASRGGLNEQFF; DNA: TGTGCCAGCAGAGGAGGGCTCAATGAGCAGTTCTTC
D: TRBD1; J: TRBJ1-5; V: TRBV18; size: -; CDR3: CASSPSSPGTDYNQPQHF; DNA: TGTGCCAGCTCACCATCTTCCCCCGGGACAGATTACAATCAGCCCCAGCATTTT
D: TRBD1; J: TRBJ2-6; V: TRBV6-5; size: -; CDR3: CASSPTGSGLTF; DNA: TGTGCCAGCAGTCCGACAGGGTCAGGACTGACTTTC
D: -; J: TRBJ2-5; V: TRBV29-1; size: -; CDR3: CSGLPAGQETQYF; DNA: TGCAGCGGCCTACCTGCGGGACAGGAGACCCAGTACTTC
D: TRBD1; J: TRBJ1-1; V: TRBV18; size: once; CDR3: CASSPPGQVTEAFF; DNA: TGTGCCAGCTCACCCCCGGGACAGGTCACTGAAGCTTTCTTT
D: -; J: TRBJ2-2; V: TRBV19; size: -; CDR3: CASTNIGGAGVHGELFF; DNA: TGTGCCAGTACTAATATAGGGGGAGCAGGGGTGCACGGGGAGCTGTTTTTT
D: -; J: TRBJ1-1; V: TRBV14; size: once; CDR3: CASSQAGMNTEAFF; DNA: TGTGCCAGCAGCCAAGCGGGAATGAACACTGAAGCTTTCTTT
D: -; J: TRBJ1-2; V: TRBV7-9; size: -; CDR3: CASSLVGAGYTF; DNA: TGTGCCAGCAGCTTAGTGGGCGCTGGCTACACCTTC
D: -; J: TRBJ2-2; V: TRBV19; size: -; CDR3: CASSIGRGPGELFF; DNA: TGTGCCAGTAGTATAGGGCGGGGGCCCGGGGAGCTGTTTTTT
D: TRBD2; J: TRBJ2-2; V: TRBV11-3; size: -; CDR3: CASSSPEGLTGAGELFF; DNA: TGTGCCAGCAGCTCGCCAGAGGGACTAACTGGTGCCGGGGAGCTGTTTTTT
D: TRBD1; J: TRBJ1-4; V: TRBV5-1; size: -; CDR3: CASSLDRGAEKLFF; DNA: TGCGCCAGCAGCCTTGACAGGGGAGCCGAAAAACTGTTTTTT
D: -; J: TRBJ1-3; V: TRBV28; size: -; CDR3: CASSSGGAGNTIYF; DNA: TGTGCCAGCAGTTCGGGAGGGGCGGGAAACACCATATATTTT
D: TRBD2; J: TRBJ2-1; V: TRBV6-6; size: -; CDR3: CASTPSGTASNEQFF; DNA: TGTGCCAGCACCCCTAGCGGGACCGCCAGCAATGAGCAGTTCTTC
D: TRBD2; J: TRBJ2-1; V: TRBV7-3; size: -; CDR3: CASSLMTGGLYEQFF; DNA: TGTGCCAGCAGCTTGATGACGGGAGGTCTATATGAGCAGTTCTTC
D: -; J: TRBJ1-1; V: TRBV5-4; size: -; CDR3: CASSLTGQNTEAFF; DNA: TGTGCCAGCAGCTTAACAGGACAGAACACTGAAGCTTTCTTT
D: TRBD1; J: TRBJ1-1; V: TRBV5-8; size: -; CDR3: CASSNFPGTGLNTEAFF; DNA: TGTGCCAGCAGCAATTTCCCGGGGACAGGGCTGAACACTGAAGCTTTCTTT
D: TRBD2; J: TRBJ2-6; V: TRBV18; size: -; CDR3: CASSSPAGPPSGANVLTF; DNA: TGTGCCAGCTCATCCCCAGCGGGACCTCCCTCTGGGGCCAACGTCCTGACTTTC
D: -; J: TRBJ2-7; V: TRBV30; size: -; CDR3: CAWSRGGKGSYEQYF; DNA: TGTGCCTGGAGTAGGGGGGGAAAAGGATCCTACGAGCAGTACTTC
D: TRBD1; J: TRBJ2-5; V: TRBV12-5; size: -; CDR3: CASALDREKETQYF; DNA: TGTGCTAGTGCCCTGGACAGGGAAAAAGAGACCCAGTACTTC
D: -; J: TRBJ1-2; V: TRBV5-4; size: -; CDR3: CASTIGQSEGYTF; DNA: TGTGCCAGCACCATAGGACAGTCCGAGGGCTACACCTTC
D: TRBD2; J: TRBJ2-1; V: TRBV25-1; size: once; CDR3: CASSSTSGDSSYNEQFF; DNA: TGTGCCAGCAGTTCGACTAGCGGGGATAGCTCCTACAATGAGCAGTTCTTC
D: TRBD2; J: TRBJ2-7; V: TRBV11-1; size: -; CDR3: CASSLQGGRTNYEQYF; DNA: TGTGCCAGCAGCTTACAGGGCGGGAGGACCAACTACGAGCAGTACTTC
D: TRBD1; J: TRBJ2-2; V: TRBV29-1; size: few; CDR3: CSVGGQGANTGELFF; DNA: TGCAGCGTTGGAGGACAGGGGGCGAACACCGGGGAGCTGTTTTTT
D: TRBD2; J: TRBJ2-7; V: TRBV14; size: -; CDR3: CASSHRLAGGIYEQYF; DNA: TGTGCCAGCAGCCACCGTCTAGCGGGAGGGATCTACGAGCAGTACTTC
D: TRBD1; J: TRBJ2-6; V: TRBV6-1; size: -; CDR3: CASSAQGAGANVLTF; DNA: TGTGCCAGCAGTGCACAGGGGGCTGGGGCCAACGTCCTGACTTTC
D: -; J: TRBJ2-7; V: TRBV6-1; size: -; CDR3: CASSFRTQNSYEQYF; DNA: TGTGCCAGCAGTTTTCGGACACAGAACTCCTACGAGCAGTACTTC
D: -; J: TRBJ1-2; V: TRBV2; size: -; CDR3: CASSELGQGYGYTF; DNA: TGTGCCAGCAGTGAATTAGGGCAGGGCTATGGCTACACCTTC
D: TRBD2; J: TRBJ2-5; V: TRBV20-1; size: -; CDR3: CSAGGETQYF; DNA: TGCAGTGCGGGGGGGGAGACCCAGTACTTC
D: -; J: TRBJ1-5; V: TRBV18; size: -; CDR3: CASSPTGLENQPQHF; DNA: TGTGCCAGCTCACCTACAGGGTTAGAGAATCAGCCCCAGCATTTT